This T cell receptor (beta chain) derives from a study of T cell responses to AZD1222 COVID-19 vaccine. Across the whole study: Analyses pooled second doses at about 4 or about 12 weeks.

Profiled with immunoSEQ multiplex PCR; TCRdb holds only in-frame clones, not every one. The table has 95,000 to 100,000 clones, 85% to 90% seen once. Trimming pared 2 bases from V and 9 bases from J, leaving 12 bases between. The CDR3 length is 13 residues. Looked up from germline, CDR1 is SGHTA and CDR2 is FQGTGA. Sample: peripheral blood, taken on day 0 of AZD1222 vaccination. The chain carries TRBV7-3 and TRBJ2-3; maybe TRBD2 (6 bases). The receptor was isolated from an adult in good health. In DNA, the CDR3 is TGTGCCAGCAGCTTAGCGGGGCAGCAAACGCAGTATTTT. Translation gives CASSLAGQQTQYF.